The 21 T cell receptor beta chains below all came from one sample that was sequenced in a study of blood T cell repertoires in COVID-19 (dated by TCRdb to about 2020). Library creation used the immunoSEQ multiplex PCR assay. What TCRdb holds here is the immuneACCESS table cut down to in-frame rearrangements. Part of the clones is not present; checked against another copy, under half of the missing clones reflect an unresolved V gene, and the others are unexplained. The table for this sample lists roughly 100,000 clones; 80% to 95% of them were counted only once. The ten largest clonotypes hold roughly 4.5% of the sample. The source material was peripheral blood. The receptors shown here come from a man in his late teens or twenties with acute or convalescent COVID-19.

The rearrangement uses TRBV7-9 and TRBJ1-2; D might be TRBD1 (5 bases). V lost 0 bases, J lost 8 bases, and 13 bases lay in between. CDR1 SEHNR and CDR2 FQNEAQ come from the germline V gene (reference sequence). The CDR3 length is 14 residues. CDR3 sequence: CASSLAGGAGGYTF. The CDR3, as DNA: TGTGCCAGCAGCTTAGCGGGCGGGGCTGGGGGCTACACCTTC. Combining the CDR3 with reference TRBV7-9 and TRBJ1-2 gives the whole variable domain DTGVSQNPRHKITKRGQNVTFRCDPISEHNRLYWYRQTLGQGPEFLTYFQNEAQLEKSRLLSDRFSAERPKGSFSTLEIQRTEQGDSAMYLCASSLAGGAGGYTFGSGTRLTVV.

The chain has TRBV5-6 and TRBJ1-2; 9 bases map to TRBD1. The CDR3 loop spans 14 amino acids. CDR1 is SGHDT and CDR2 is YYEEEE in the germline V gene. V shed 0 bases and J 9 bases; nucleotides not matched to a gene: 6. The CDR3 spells CASSLAGTGRSYTF. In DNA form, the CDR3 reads TGTGCCAGCAGCTTGGCCGGGACAGGGAGAAGCTACACCTTC.

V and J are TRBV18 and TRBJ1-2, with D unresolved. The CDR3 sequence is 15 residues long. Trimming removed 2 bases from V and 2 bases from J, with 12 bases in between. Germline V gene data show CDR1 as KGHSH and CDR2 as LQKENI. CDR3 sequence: CASSPNSDGNYGYTF. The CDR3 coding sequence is TGTGCCAGCTCACCAAACTCAGACGGGAACTATGGCTACACCTTC.

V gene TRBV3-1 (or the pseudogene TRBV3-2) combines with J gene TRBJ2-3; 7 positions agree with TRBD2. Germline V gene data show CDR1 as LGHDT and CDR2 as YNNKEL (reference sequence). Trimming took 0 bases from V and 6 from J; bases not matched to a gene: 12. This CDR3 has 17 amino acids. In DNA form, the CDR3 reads TGTGCCAGCAGCCAAGAGGCAGCGGGACTCCTAGGGGATACGCAGTATTTT. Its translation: CASSQEAAGLLGDTQYF.

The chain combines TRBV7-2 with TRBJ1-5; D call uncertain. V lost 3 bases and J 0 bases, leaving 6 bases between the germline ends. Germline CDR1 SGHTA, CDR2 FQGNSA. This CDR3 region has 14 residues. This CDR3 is CASSFTNSNQPQHF. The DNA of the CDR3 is TGTGCCAGCAGCTTTACAAATAGCAATCAGCCCCAGCATTTT. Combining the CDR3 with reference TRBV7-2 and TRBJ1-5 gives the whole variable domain GAGVSQSPSNKVTEKGKDVELRCDPISGHTALYWYRQSLGQGLEFLIYFQGNSAPDKSGLPSDRFSAERTGGSVSTLTIQRTQQEDSAVYLCASSFTNSNQPQHFGDGTRLSIL.

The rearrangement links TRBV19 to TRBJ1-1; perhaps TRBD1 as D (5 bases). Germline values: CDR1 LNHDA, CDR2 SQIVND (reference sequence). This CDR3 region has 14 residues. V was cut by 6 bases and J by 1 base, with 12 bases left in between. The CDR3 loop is CASSGQGKNTEAFF. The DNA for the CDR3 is TGTGCCAGTAGCGGGCAGGGAAAGAACACTGAAGCTTTCTTT.

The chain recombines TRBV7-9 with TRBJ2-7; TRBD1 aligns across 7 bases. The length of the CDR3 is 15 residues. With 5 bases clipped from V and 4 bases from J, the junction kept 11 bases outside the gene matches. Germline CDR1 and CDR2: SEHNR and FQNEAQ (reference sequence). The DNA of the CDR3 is TGTGCCAGCAGCACACCCTCGGGACAGACTTACGAGCAGTACTTC. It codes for CASSTPSGQTYEQYF.

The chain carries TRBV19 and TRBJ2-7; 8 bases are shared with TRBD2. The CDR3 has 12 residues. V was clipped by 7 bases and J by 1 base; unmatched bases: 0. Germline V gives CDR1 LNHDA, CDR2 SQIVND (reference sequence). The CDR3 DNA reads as TGTGCCAGTACTAGCGGGTCCTACGAGCAGTACTTC. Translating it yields CASTSGSYEQYF. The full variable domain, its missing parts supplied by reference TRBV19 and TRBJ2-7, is DGGITQSPKYLFRKEGQNVTLSCEQNLNHDAMYWYRQDPGQGLRLIYYSQIVNDFQKGDIAEGYSVSREKKESFPLTVTSAQKNPTAFYLCASTSGSYEQYFGPGTRLTVT.

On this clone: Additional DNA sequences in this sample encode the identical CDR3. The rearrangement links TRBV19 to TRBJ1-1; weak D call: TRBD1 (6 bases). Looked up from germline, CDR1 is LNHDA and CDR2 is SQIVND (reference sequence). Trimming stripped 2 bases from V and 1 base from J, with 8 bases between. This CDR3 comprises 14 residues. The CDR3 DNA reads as TGTGCCAGTAGTATAAGGGGGGGGAACACTGAAGCTTTCTTT. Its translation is CASSIRGGNTEAFF. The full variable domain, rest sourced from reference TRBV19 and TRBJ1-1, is DGGITQSPKYLFRKEGQNVTLSCEQNLNHDAMYWYRQDPGQGLRLIYYSQIVNDFQKGDIAEGYSVSREKKESFPLTVTSAQKNPTAFYLCASSIRGGNTEAFFGQGTRLTVV.

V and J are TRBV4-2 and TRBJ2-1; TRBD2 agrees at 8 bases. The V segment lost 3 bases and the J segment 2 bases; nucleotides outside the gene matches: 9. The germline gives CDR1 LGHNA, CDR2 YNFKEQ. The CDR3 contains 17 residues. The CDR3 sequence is CASSQEGLVETYNEQFF. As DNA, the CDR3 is TGTGCCAGCAGCCAGGAGGGACTAGTTGAAACCTACAATGAGCAGTTCTTC.

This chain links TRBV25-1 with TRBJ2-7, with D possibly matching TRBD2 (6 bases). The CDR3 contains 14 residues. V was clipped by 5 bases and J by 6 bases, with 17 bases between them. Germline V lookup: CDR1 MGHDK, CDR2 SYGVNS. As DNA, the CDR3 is TGTGCCAGCAGTCAGGGACTCCAAACTAGCGAGCAGTACTTC. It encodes CASSQGLQTSEQYF.

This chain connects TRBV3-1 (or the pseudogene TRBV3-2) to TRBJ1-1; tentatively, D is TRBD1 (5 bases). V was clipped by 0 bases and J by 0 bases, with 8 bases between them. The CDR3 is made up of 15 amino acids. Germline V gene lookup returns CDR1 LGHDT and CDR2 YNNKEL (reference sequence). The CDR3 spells CASSQEGGVNTEAFF. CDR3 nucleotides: TGTGCCAGCAGCCAAGAGGGGGGGGTGAACACTGAAGCTTTCTTT.

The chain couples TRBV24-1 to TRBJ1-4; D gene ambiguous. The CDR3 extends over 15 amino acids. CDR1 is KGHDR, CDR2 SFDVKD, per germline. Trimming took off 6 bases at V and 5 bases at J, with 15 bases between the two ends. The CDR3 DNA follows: TGTGCCACCAGTCCAGGTTCGGGAAACAATGAAAAACTGTTTTTT. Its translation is CATSPGSGNNEKLFF.

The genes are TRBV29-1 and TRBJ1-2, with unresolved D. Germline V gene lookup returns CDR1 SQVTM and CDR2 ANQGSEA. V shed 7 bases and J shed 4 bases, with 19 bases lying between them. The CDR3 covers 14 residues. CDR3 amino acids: CSAKRAEGLYGYTF. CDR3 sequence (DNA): TGCAGCGCCAAGCGGGCGGAAGGCCTCTATGGCTACACCTTC. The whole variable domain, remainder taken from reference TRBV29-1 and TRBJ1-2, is SAVISQKPSRDICQRGTSLTIQCQVDSQVTMMFWYRQQPGQSLTLIATANQGSEATYESGFVIDKFPISRPNLTFSTLTVSNMSPEDSSIYLCSAKRAEGLYGYTFGSGTRLTVV.

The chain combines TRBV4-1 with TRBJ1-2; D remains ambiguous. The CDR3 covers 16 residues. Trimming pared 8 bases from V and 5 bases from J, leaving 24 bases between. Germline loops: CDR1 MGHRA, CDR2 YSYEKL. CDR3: CASRGGHGAPGYGYTF. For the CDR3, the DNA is TGCGCCAGCCGAGGAGGTCACGGAGCGCCGGGGTATGGCTACACCTTC.

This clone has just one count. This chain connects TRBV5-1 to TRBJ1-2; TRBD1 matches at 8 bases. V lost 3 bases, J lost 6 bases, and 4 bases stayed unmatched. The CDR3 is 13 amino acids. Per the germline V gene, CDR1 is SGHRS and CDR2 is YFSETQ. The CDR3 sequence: CASSSQGGDGYTF. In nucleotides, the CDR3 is TGCGCCAGCAGCTCACAGGGGGGTGATGGCTACACCTTC.

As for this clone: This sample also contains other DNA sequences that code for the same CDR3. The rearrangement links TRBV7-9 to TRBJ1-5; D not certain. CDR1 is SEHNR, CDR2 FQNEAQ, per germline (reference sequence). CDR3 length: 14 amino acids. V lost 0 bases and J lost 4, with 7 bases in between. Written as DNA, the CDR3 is TGTGCCAGCAGCTTAGCAGGAGCTAATCAGCCCCAGCATTTT. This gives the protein CASSLAGANQPQHF.

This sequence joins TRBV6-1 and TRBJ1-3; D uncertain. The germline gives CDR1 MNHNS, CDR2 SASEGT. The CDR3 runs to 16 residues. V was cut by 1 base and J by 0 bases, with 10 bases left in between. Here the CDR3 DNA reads TGTGCCAGCAGTGAAGACCACGGTAGCTCTGGAAACACCATATATTTT. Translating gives CASSEDHGSSGNTIYF.

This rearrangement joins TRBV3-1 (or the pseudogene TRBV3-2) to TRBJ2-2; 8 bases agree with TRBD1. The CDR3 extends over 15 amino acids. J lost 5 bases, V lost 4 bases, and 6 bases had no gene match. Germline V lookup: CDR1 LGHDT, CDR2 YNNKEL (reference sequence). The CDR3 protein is CASSLGTGYTGELFF. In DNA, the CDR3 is TGTGCCAGCAGCCTCGGGACAGGCTATACCGGGGAGCTGTTTTTT.

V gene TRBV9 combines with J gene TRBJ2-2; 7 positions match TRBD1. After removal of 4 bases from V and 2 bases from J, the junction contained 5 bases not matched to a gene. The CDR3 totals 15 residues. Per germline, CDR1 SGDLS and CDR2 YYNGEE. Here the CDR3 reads CASSPQGTNTGELFF. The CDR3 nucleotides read TGTGCCAGCAGCCCACAGGGGACCAACACCGGGGAGCTGTTTTTT.

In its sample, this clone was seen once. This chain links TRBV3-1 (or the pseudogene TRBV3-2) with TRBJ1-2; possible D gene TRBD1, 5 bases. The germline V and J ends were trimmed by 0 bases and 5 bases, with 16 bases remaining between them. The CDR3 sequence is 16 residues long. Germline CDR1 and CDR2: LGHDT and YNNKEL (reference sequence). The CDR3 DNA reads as TGTGCCAGCAGCCAAGATTTGTGGGGGGACCTATATGGCTACACCTTC. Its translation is CASSQDLWGDLYGYTF.